The rows below give T cell receptor beta chains drawn from one sample of a study of cytomegalovirus exposure and HLA in healthy donors. TCRdb's table, derived via immunoSEQ multiplex PCR, lists solely in-frame clones and lacks some. Among 75,000 to 90,000 clones listed, around 77% were seen once. Material for sequencing was PBMCs. These receptors all come from a man in his fifties or sixties in good health and CMV-seronegative. Both conserved end residues are part of each CDR3. D genes are given only for firm matches. Size is omitted from some rows. Given values are once, few, many or a class for expanded clones.

d_call	clone_size	v_call	j_call	cdr3_length	cdr3_aa	cdr3_nt
NA	NA	TRBV9	TRBJ2-1	15	CASSVDPRVNNEQFF	TGTGCCAGCAGCGTAGATCCGCGAGTTAACAATGAGCAGTTCTTC
NA	few	TRBV6-5	TRBJ1-1	13	CASSEQVTTEAFF	TGTGCCAGCAGTGAACAGGTGACGACTGAAGCTTTCTTT
TRBD1	NA	TRBV28	TRBJ2-5	14	CASSLGGQGETQYF	TGTGCCAGCAGTTTAGGGGGACAGGGAGAGACCCAGTACTTC
NA	NA	TRBV14	TRBJ1-1	15	CASSPLQGFITEAFF	TGTGCCAGCAGCCCCTTACAGGGTTTTATAACTGAAGCTTTCTTT
NA	few	TRBV28	TRBJ1-5	15	CASSPPAGNNQPQHF	TGTGCCAGCAGCCCCCCGGCGGGAAACAATCAGCCCCAGCATTTT
NA	NA	TRBV29-1	TRBJ2-2	13	CSVAGFVTGELFF	TGCAGCGTTGCGGGTTTCGTAACCGGGGAGCTGTTTTTT
TRBD1	few	TRBV10-2	TRBJ1-1	13	CASSEGTGRPAFF	TGCGCCAGCAGTGAAGGGACAGGGAGACCAGCTTTCTTT
NA	NA	TRBV11-3	TRBJ2-1	18	CASSGGRAGTTSYNEQFF	TGTGCCAGCAGCGGAGGGCGGGCTGGAACAACCTCCTACAATGAGCAGTTCTTC
TRBD1	few	TRBV6-5	TRBJ1-2	13	CASKLGQGYGYTF	TGTGCCAGCAAACTGGGACAGGGATATGGCTACACCTTC
NA	NA	TRBV21-1	TRBJ1-2	12	CARGGENYGYTF	TGTGCCAGGGGGGGGGAGAACTATGGCTACACCTTC
NA	few	TRBV19	TRBJ2-1	14	CASSHPGGYNEQFF	TGTGCCAGTAGTCACCCCGGCGGGTACAATGAGCAGTTCTTC
TRBD1	NA	TRBV18	TRBJ1-1	14	CASSVQGGNTEAFF	TGTGCCAGCTCAGTCCAGGGGGGGAACACTGAAGCTTTCTTT
TRBD1	medium-sized	TRBV19	TRBJ2-7	15	CASSIARDRGYEQYF	TGTGCCAGTAGTATAGCCCGGGACAGGGGATACGAGCAGTACTTC
NA	NA	TRBV29-1	TRBJ2-4	13	CSVYNSAKNIQYF	TGCAGCGTTTATAACTCAGCCAAAAACATTCAGTACTTC
TRBD1	NA	TRBV5-6	TRBJ2-2	13	CASFHRGTGELFF	TGTGCCAGCTTCCACAGGGGCACCGGGGAGCTGTTTTTT
TRBD1	NA	TRBV10-3	TRBJ1-1	13	CAITGDRGTEAFF	TGTGCCATCACCGGGGACAGGGGCACTGAAGCTTTCTTT
TRBD2	once	TRBV18	TRBJ2-5	16	CASSNGLAKYQETQYF	TGTGCCAGCTCAAACGGACTAGCCAAGTACCAAGAGACCCAGTACTTC
NA	NA	TRBV7-8	TRBJ2-7	17	CASSLTRRTNNYYEQYF	TGTGCCAGCAGCTTAACAAGAAGGACTAATAATTACTACGAGCAGTACTTC
TRBD2	once	TRBV27	TRBJ2-7	17	CASSLDPLAGGPYGQYF	TGTGCCAGCAGTTTAGATCCTCTTGCGGGGGGGCCTTACGGACAGTACTTC
TRBD1	few	TRBV6-5	TRBJ1-3	15	CAAEDRENAGNTIYF	TGTGCCGCGGAAGACAGGGAGAATGCTGGAAACACCATATATTTT
TRBD1	NA	TRBV5-1	TRBJ2-3	16	CASSFGDRARTDTQYF	TGCGCCAGCAGCTTCGGGGACAGGGCACGCACAGATACGCAGTATTTT
NA	NA	TRBV19	TRBJ2-2	14	CATSWGQNTGELFF	TGTGCCACTTCCTGGGGGCAGAACACCGGGGAGCTGTTTTTT
TRBD1	NA	TRBV11-3	TRBJ2-1	15	CASSLGGQGLDEQFF	TGTGCCAGCAGCTTAGGGGGACAGGGATTAGATGAGCAGTTCTTC
TRBD1	many	TRBV4-2	TRBJ2-7	17	CASSHANTGTVLREQYF	TGTGCCAGCAGCCACGCAAATACCGGGACAGTCCTTAGAGAGCAGTACTTC
TRBD2	NA	TRBV5-1	TRBJ2-5	14	CASSLGSSGETQYF	TGCGCCAGCAGCTTAGGGTCTAGCGGAGAGACCCAGTACTTC
TRBD1	NA	TRBV30	TRBJ2-1	14	CAWTRDRGHGEQFF	TGTGCCTGGACACGGGACAGGGGGCATGGTGAGCAGTTCTTC
NA	NA	TRBV28	TRBJ2-7	15	CASSLVGVSSYEQYF	TGTGCCAGCAGTTTAGTAGGGGTGAGCTCCTACGAGCAGTACTTC
TRBD1	NA	TRBV9	TRBJ1-2	13	CASSTWTGRSYTF	TGTGCCAGCAGCACTTGGACAGGGAGGAGCTACACCTTC
TRBD2	NA	TRBV7-2	TRBJ2-7	15	CASSLLRGGSYEQYF	TGTGCCAGCAGCCTCTTGCGGGGGGGATCCTACGAGCAGTACTTC
TRBD1	NA	TRBV7-7	TRBJ2-5	15	CASSLDRGRQETQYF	TGTGCTAGCAGCTTAGACAGGGGGCGACAAGAGACCCAGTACTTC
TRBD2	NA	TRBV11-3	TRBJ2-1	17	CASSLWFAGGLNNEQFF	TGTGCCAGCAGCTTATGGTTTGCGGGGGGTCTTAACAATGAGCAGTTCTTC
NA	NA	TRBV21-1	TRBJ1-1	18	CASSKAEQNPPTHFVAFF	TGTGCCAGCAGCAAAGCGGAGCAGAATCCCCCAACCCATTTTGTGGCTTTCTTT
TRBD1	NA	TRBV18	TRBJ1-5	15	CASSPRGDSNQPQHF	TGTGCCAGCTCACCCAGGGGGGATAGCAATCAGCCCCAGCATTTT
NA	NA	TRBV5-1	TRBJ1-5	15	CASSPWGDSNQPQHF	TGCGCCAGCAGCCCCTGGGGGGATAGCAATCAGCCCCAGCATTTT
TRBD1	NA	TRBV9	TRBJ2-7	14	CASSGRDSSYEQYF	TGTGCCAGCAGCGGCCGGGACAGCTCCTACGAGCAGTACTTC
TRBD1	NA	TRBV7-9	TRBJ1-6	14	CASSPGTDNSPLHF	TGTGCCAGCAGCCCCGGGACAGATAATTCACCCCTCCACTTT
TRBD1	few	TRBV5-8	TRBJ1-4	15	CASSLPRDRAGKLFF	TGTGCCAGCAGCCTACCTCGGGACAGGGCGGGAAAACTGTTTTTT
NA	few	TRBV28	TRBJ1-1	14	CATCSSGMNTEAFF	TGTGCCACCTGCAGCTCAGGAATGAACACTGAAGCTTTCTTT
TRBD2	once	TRBV4-3	TRBJ2-3	17	CASRRLAGGVSGDTQYF	TGCGCCAGCAGAAGACTAGCGGGGGGTGTTAGTGGGGATACGCAGTATTTT
TRBD1	few	TRBV12-5	TRBJ1-4	15	CASGPGQGSNEKLFF	TGTGCTAGTGGTCCCGGACAGGGGTCTAATGAAAAACTGTTTTTT
TRBD1	NA	TRBV18	TRBJ2-7	19	CASSPTTAPIRGHSYEQYF	TGTGCCAGCTCACCTACTACCGCCCCCATCAGGGGGCATTCCTACGAGCAGTACTTC
NA	NA	TRBV19	TRBJ1-1	13	CASYRAPNTEAFF	TGTGCCAGTTACCGAGCGCCGAACACTGAAGCTTTCTTT
TRBD1	NA	TRBV27	TRBJ1-3	15	CASRDQGARGNTIYF	TGTGCCAGCAGAGACCAGGGGGCAAGGGGAAACACCATATATTTT
TRBD1	NA	TRBV25-1	TRBJ1-2	14	CASSRATGTGGYTF	TGTGCCAGCAGTCGAGCGACAGGGACGGGCGGCTACACCTTC
TRBD2	NA	TRBV7-3	TRBJ2-3	15	CASSLGEAGADTQYF	TGTGCCAGCAGCTTAGGGGAAGCGGGGGCAGATACGCAGTATTTT
NA	NA	TRBV7-9	TRBJ1-1	11	CASSASSEAFF	TGTGCCAGCAGCGCCTCTAGCGAAGCTTTCTTT